The next 30 T cell receptor beta chains were all read from a single sample in a study of T cells after yellow fever vaccination. Each CDR3 protein gets one entry after TCRdb re-called the 5' RACE reads with MiXCR. The table includes roughly 500,000 distinct CDR3 sequences, around 21% detected once. Sequences were derived from PBMCs, sampled 15 days after the yellow fever booster vaccination. These receptors came from a man aged 25 to 40 who received the YFV17D yellow fever vaccine.

This clonotype was counted between two and nine times. This chain joins TRBV7-2 and TRBJ2-7; D might be TRBD2 (6 bases). V lost 5 bases and J 2 bases, leaving 16 bases between the germline ends. Germline loops: CDR1 SGHTA, CDR2 FQGNSA. The CDR3 contains 15 residues. The CDR3 loop reads CASSGTGTQAYEQYF. CDR3 DNA sequence: TGTGCCAGCAGCGGTACCGGGACTCAGGCCTACGAGCAGTACTTC.

This clonotype was found a few times. V and J are TRBV6-5 and TRBJ1-1, with D uncertain. Germline V gene data show CDR1 as MNHEY and CDR2 as SVGAGI. V was shortened by 0 bases and J by 1 base, with 12 bases between the two germline ends. The CDR3 consists of 16 residues. The CDR3 loop is CASSYSIQKQNTEAFF. The CDR3 nucleotides read TGTGCCAGCAGTTACTCGATACAGAAACAGAACACTGAAGCTTTCTTT.

The gene calls are TRBV20-1 and TRBJ2-7, with TRBD2 matching over 8 bases. With 4 bases clipped from V and 3 bases from J, the junction kept 17 bases outside the gene matches. This CDR3 contains 17 residues. The germline V gene encodes CDR1 DFQATT and CDR2 SNEGSKA (reference sequence). As DNA, the CDR3 is TGCAGTGCTACTTTCGGGAGGGCCGGATTTAATGTCTACGAGCAGTACTTC. It specifies CSATFGRAGFNVYEQYF.

V usage is TRBV7-6 and J usage is TRBJ2-2; D is possibly TRBD1 or TRBD2 (5 bases each). From germline, CDR1 is SGHVS and CDR2 FNYEAQ. The CDR3 length is 16 residues. The germline V and J ends were trimmed by 5 bases and 6 bases, with 19 bases remaining between them. CDR3 loop: CASSLSAARAPGELFF. The CDR3 DNA reads as TGTGCCAGCAGCCTTAGCGCAGCCAGGGCCCCCGGGGAGCTGTTTTTT.

The J gene is TRBJ1-1, the V gene TRBV7-2; D unclear. Germline CDR1 SGHTA, CDR2 FQGNSA. V was trimmed by 4 bases and J by 1 base, leaving 10 bases between them. This CDR3 is built from 14 residues. The CDR3 region has the DNA TGTGCCAGCAGCTCAATAGGACCGAACACTGAAGCTTTCTTT. Translated, it gives CASSSIGPNTEAFF.

This chain links TRBV2 with TRBJ1-3, with 7 positions matching TRBD1. In germline, CDR1 is SNHLY, CDR2 FYNNEI. The CDR3 is 15 residues long. V lost 10 bases to trimming and J lost 0 bases; unmatched junction nucleotides: 9. The DNA for the CDR3 is TGTGCCACTTCGACAGGGCAATCCTCTGGAAACACCATATATTTT. Its protein product is CATSTGQSSGNTIYF.

This clonotype has only a few counts. This chain connects TRBV27 to TRBJ1-1; no definite D call. Germline CDR1 is MNHEY and CDR2 is SMNVEV (reference sequence). V was trimmed by 5 bases and J by 1 base, leaving 14 bases between them. The CDR3 has 15 residues. In DNA form, the CDR3 reads TGTGCCAGCAGTAGCAGGCTTACAGAGAACACTGAAGCTTTCTTT. Its translation: CASSSRLTENTEAFF.

J is TRBJ2-7 and V is TRBV5-6; 9 nucleotides align to TRBD1. V shed 2 bases and J 2 bases; nucleotides not matched to a gene: 5. The CDR3 covers 15 residues. CDR1 SGHDT and CDR2 YYEEEE come from the germline V gene. DNA for the CDR3: TGTGCCAGCAGCTTTAGAGGGACAGGGACCTACGAGCAGTACTTC. As protein: CASSFRGTGTYEQYF.

The chain carries TRBV29-1 and TRBJ2-3; no clear D. The V and J ends lost 3 bases and 4 bases respectively, with 8 bases between them. The CDR3 covers 12 residues. Germline values: CDR1 SQVTM, CDR2 ANQGSEA. CDR3 sequence reads: CSVEFGADTQYF. CDR3 nucleotide sequence: TGCAGCGTTGAGTTTGGAGCAGATACGCAGTATTTT.

This clonotype has only a few counts. The chain has TRBV30 and TRBJ2-7; 11 bases are shared with TRBD2. V gave up 3 bases and J gave up 2 bases; unmatched junction bases: 0. Germline V lookup: CDR1 GTSNPN, CDR2 SVGIG (reference sequence). The CDR3 extends over 13 amino acids. This chain's CDR3 is CAWRLAGAYEQYF. In nucleotides, the CDR3 is TGTGCCTGGAGACTAGCGGGAGCCTACGAGCAGTACTTC. Filled out from reference TRBV30 and TRBJ2-7, the complete variable domain reads SQTIHQWPATLVQPVGSPLSLECTVEGTSNPNLYWYRQAAGRGLQLLFYSVGIGQISSEVPQNLSASRPQDRQFILSSKKLLLSDSGFYLCAWRLAGAYEQYFGPGTRLTVT.

This clonotype has only a few counts. The chain employs TRBV12-3 or TRBV12-4 and TRBJ2-3; 11 bases align to TRBD2. CDR3 size: 16 residues. V shed 5 bases and J 5 bases; nucleotides not matched to a gene: 9. Written as DNA, the CDR3 is TGTGCCAGCAGTCCGCGTAGCGGGAGGGCCGTAGATACGCAGTATTTT. The encoded protein is CASSPRSGRAVDTQYF.

This clonotype appeared a few times. The rearrangement joins TRBV20-1 to TRBJ2-3, with no clear D. CDR1 and CDR2 (germline): DFQATT, SNEGSKA (reference sequence). Trimming shortened V by 6 bases and J by 0 bases, and 16 bases separated the two germline ends. The CDR3 contains 15 residues. The CDR3 coding sequence is TGCAGTGCCAAGAACCTACTGGATAGCACAGATACGCAGTATTTT. This sequence encodes CSAKNLLDSTDTQYF.

The rearrangement uses TRBV19 and TRBJ1-1; D call uncertain. V lost 1 base, J lost 7 bases, and 7 bases lay in between. Germline V lookup: CDR1 LNHDA, CDR2 SQIVND (reference sequence). CDR3 length: 12 residues. The CDR3 DNA follows: TGTGCCAGTAGTATAGGCCATTTTGAAGCTTTCTTT. Translation: CASSIGHFEAFF.

This chain uses TRBV6-2 or TRBV6-3 with TRBJ2-1; D is undetermined. Germline CDR1 is MNHEY and CDR2 is SVGEGT. Trimming took 5 bases from V and 1 from J, leaving 9 bases between them. This CDR3 has 14 residues. Here the CDR3 DNA reads TGTGCCAGCAGTACTATAAGGTCCTACAATGAGCAGTTCTTC. It codes for CASSTIRSYNEQFF.

This clonotype was seen a handful of times. The V call is TRBV5-1, the J call TRBJ2-3; D assignment may be TRBD1 or TRBD2 (5 bases each). This CDR3 has 14 residues. Trimming took off 3 bases at V and 4 bases at J, with 12 bases between the two ends. Germline CDR1 SGHRS, CDR2 YFSETQ. As DNA, the CDR3 is TGCGCCAGCAGCTCCCGCCGGGGCCCAGATACGCAGTATTTT. The encoded protein is CASSSRRGPDTQYF.

The rearrangement uses TRBV6-2 or TRBV6-3 and TRBJ2-1, with D maybe TRBD2 (6 bases). The V and J ends lost 6 bases and 3 bases respectively, with 12 bases between them. CDR3 size: 14 residues. The germline CDR1 and CDR2 sequences are MNHEY and SVGEGT. CDR3 sequence (DNA): TGTGCCAGCAGACGGGACTCAGGCTACAATGAGCAGTTCTTC. Its translation is CASRRDSGYNEQFF.

The rearrangement links TRBV12-3 or TRBV12-4 to TRBJ2-5; 7 nucleotides align to TRBD2. The CDR3 runs to 16 residues. V shed 5 bases and J 4 bases; nucleotides not matched to a gene: 13. The CDR3 region is CASSPVVGRGSETQYF. CDR3 coding DNA: TGTGCCAGCAGTCCCGTTGTGGGGAGGGGCTCAGAGACCCAGTACTTC.

This clonotype was counted only a few times. The genes are TRBV27 and TRBJ2-7, with 8 nucleotides matching TRBD1. This CDR3 spans 14 amino acids. With V trimmed by 6 bases and J by 5 bases, 9 bases remained unmatched. Germline loops: CDR1 MNHEY, CDR2 SMNVEV (reference sequence). The CDR3 sequence: CASRGGQGLNEQYF. The CDR3 bases are TGTGCCAGCAGGGGTGGACAGGGATTGAACGAGCAGTACTTC.

The J gene is TRBJ2-5, the V gene TRBV20-1, with a tentative D call TRBD2 (5 bases). CDR3 length: 13 amino acids. The germline V gene encodes CDR1 DFQATT and CDR2 SNEGSKA (reference sequence). CDR3 DNA sequence: TGCAGCCAGGCCGGGCTAGCCGCAGAGACCCAGTACTTC. Amino acid sequence: CSQAGLAAETQYF.

V gene TRBV27 combines with J gene TRBJ2-7, with D possibly being TRBD2 (6 bases). The CDR3 sequence is 15 residues long. Deletions cut 3 bases from V and 4 bases from J, with 16 bases between. CDR1 and CDR2 from the germline V gene are MNHEY and SMNVEV (reference sequence). The CDR3 here is CASSFRLAGKYEQYF. The CDR3, as DNA: TGTGCCAGCAGTTTCCGCCTGGCGGGAAAATACGAGCAGTACTTC.

The chain is built from TRBV23-1 and TRBJ2-6, with 10 bases aligning to TRBD1. TRBV23-1 is labeled an ORF, and its function is uncertain. Trimming took 5 bases from V and 2 from J; bases not matched to a gene: 21. CDR3 length equals 22 residues. CDR3 residues: CASSYWTGLGQGVEAGANVLTF. The DNA of the CDR3 is TGCGCCAGCAGTTACTGGACCGGTCTCGGACAGGGGGTTGAGGCTGGGGCCAACGTCCTGACTTTC.

The V call is TRBV7-2, the J call TRBJ2-1, with D perhaps given as TRBD1 or TRBD2 (5 bases each). V lost 5 bases and J 7 bases, leaving 15 bases between the germline ends. Germline V gene lookup returns CDR1 SGHTA and CDR2 FQGNSA. The CDR3 sequence is 14 residues long. The DNA of the CDR3 is TGTGCCAGCAGCCTAGAGTGGGGGACGAATGAGCAGTTCTTC. Its translation: CASSLEWGTNEQFF.

V gene TRBV6-2 or TRBV6-3 combines with J gene TRBJ1-1; TRBD1 is a possible D gene (5 bases). CDR1 is MNHEY, CDR2 SVGEGT, per germline. V lost 0 bases, J lost 1 base, and 9 bases lay in between. The CDR3 covers 15 residues. The CDR3 loop reads CASSYSLRGNTEAFF. The CDR3 nucleotides read TGTGCCAGCAGTTACTCGTTGAGGGGGAACACTGAAGCTTTCTTT.

V usage is TRBV7-2 and J usage is TRBJ2-3; D might be TRBD1 (5 bases). From germline, CDR1 is SGHTA and CDR2 FQGNSA. Trimming shortened V by 2 bases and J by 2 bases, and 11 bases separated the two germline ends. The CDR3 contains 15 residues. CDR3 nucleotide sequence: TGTGCCAGCAGCTTATATCGGACAAACACAGATACGCAGTATTTT. This translates into CASSLYRTNTDTQYF.

This sequence joins TRBV20-1 and TRBJ2-6; possible D gene TRBD1, 6 bases. The CDR3 has 17 amino acids. V lost 0 bases and J lost 2, with 14 bases in between. The germline V gene encodes CDR1 DFQATT and CDR2 SNEGSKA (reference sequence). The CDR3 nucleotides read TGCAGTGCTAGAGATCGGATTGAGGGGGCTGGGGCCAACGTCCTGACTTTC. It specifies CSARDRIEGAGANVLTF.

The chain is built from TRBV5-5 and TRBJ2-1; D unclear. Germline values: CDR1 SGHKS, CDR2 YYEKEE (reference sequence). The CDR3 runs to 15 residues. The ends were cut back, 3 bases at V and 4 bases at J, with 14 bases in the middle. The CDR3 DNA reads TGTGCCAGCAGCTCCTACGGTGACCCTTACAATGAGCAGTTCTTC. Protein: CASSSYGDPYNEQFF.

The chain carries TRBV18 and TRBJ2-3; 12 bases align to TRBD1. The CDR3 sequence is 15 residues long. Germline V lookup: CDR1 KGHSH, CDR2 LQKENI. Trimming took 6 bases from V and 4 from J; bases not matched to a gene: 5. As DNA, the CDR3 is TGTGCCAGCTCCGGGGACAGGGGGCAAGCAGATACGCAGTATTTT. This gives the protein CASSGDRGQADTQYF. Based on the CDR3 plus reference TRBV18 and TRBJ2-3, the full variable domain is NAGVMQNPRHLVRRRGQEARLRCSPMKGHSHVYWYRQLPEEGLKFMVYLQKENIIDESGMPKERFSAEFPKEGPSILRIQQVVRGDSAAYFCASSGDRGQADTQYFGPGTRLTVL.

The chain carries TRBV6-1 and TRBJ2-5; a possible D gene is TRBD2 (7 bases). Per the germline V gene, CDR1 is MNHNS and CDR2 is SASEGT. The ends were cut back, 6 bases at V and 5 bases at J, with 19 bases in the middle. The CDR3 extends over 15 amino acids. The CDR3 loop is CASRGHGEGSETQYF. For the CDR3, the DNA is TGTGCCAGCAGGGGACACGGGGAGGGGAGTGAGACCCAGTACTTC.

At least ten counts were recorded for this clonotype. The genes are TRBV5-4 and TRBJ2-1; possible D gene TRBD2, 5 bases. The CDR3 sequence is 14 residues long. V was trimmed by 4 bases and J by 10 bases, leaving 18 bases between them. Germline V gene sequence: CDR1 SGHNT, CDR2 YYREEE (reference sequence). CDR3 loop: CASSPGFELQEQFF. The CDR3, as DNA: TGTGCCAGCAGCCCGGGGTTTGAATTGCAAGAGCAGTTCTTC.

CDR3 region: CASSQAWTSSYEQYF. The CDR3 DNA sequence: TGTGCCAGCAGCCAAGCTTGGACTTCCTCCTACGAGCAGTACTTC. The J gene is TRBJ2-7, the V gene TRBV3-1, with a weak D call TRBD2 (5 bases). The CDR3 loop spans 15 amino acids. Per the germline V gene, CDR1 is LGHDT and CDR2 is YNNKEL (reference sequence). V lost 1 base, J lost 0 bases, and 10 bases lay in between.